This record covers a single TCR beta chain. This specimen belongs to a study of blood T cell repertoires in COVID-19. Study-wide background: Sites in the United States, Italy and Spain provided acute and convalescent COVID-19 samples. From T cells, B-cell-depleted T cells, or PBMCs came the material, which was cDNA or gDNA.

Per the study methods: Amplification with reference gene primers provided the estimates of nucleated cell counts. Profiled with immunoSEQ multiplex PCR; TCRdb holds only in-frame clones, not every one. The DNA gave D and trimming, while V, J and clone size come from that table. The profile shows around 250,000 clones, around 86% of them singletons. V was shortened by 4 bases and J by 3 bases, with 10 bases between the two germline ends. The germline V gene has CDR1 SGHRS and CDR2 YFSETQ. The CDR3 consists of 13 residues. Material for sequencing was peripheral blood. The chain joins TRBV5-1 to TRBJ1-1; weak D call: TRBD1 (6 bases). The TCR was taken from a man aged 80 or over with acute or convalescent COVID-19. In nucleotides, the CDR3 is TGCGCCAGCAGCACTCACAGGGACACTGAAGCTTTCTTT. Its protein product is CASSTHRDTEAFF.